One sample yielded the 6 T cell receptor beta chains listed below, sequenced in a study of cytomegalovirus exposure and HLA in healthy donors (dated 2017 in TCRdb). Library preparation employed the immunoSEQ multiplex PCR assay. A mixture of 60 forward primers for TCR Vbeta segments and 13 reverse primers for TCR Jbeta segments was used in the multiplex PCR. What TCRdb holds here is the immuneACCESS table cut down to in-frame rearrangements. Part of the clones is not present; checked against another copy, under half of the missing clones reflect an unresolved V gene, and the others are unexplained. For this sample, the table gives around 51,000 clones. The top ten clonotypes cover around 2.2% of the sample. What was sequenced was PBMCs. The source of these receptors is a woman in her 40s in good health and CMV-seronegative.

The chain links TRBV19 to TRBJ1-2, with a tentative D call TRBD1 (5 bases). V was cut by 6 bases and J by 2 bases, with 16 bases left in between. The V gene's germline CDR1 is LNHDA and CDR2 SQIVND (reference sequence). CDR3 length: 15 amino acids. CDR3 nucleotide sequence: TGTGCCAGTAGCGACCCAATCTCAGGGAACTATGGCTACACCTTC. This encodes CASSDPISGNYGYTF.

V gene TRBV4-3 combines with J gene TRBJ1-5; TRBD1 is a possible D gene (6 bases). Germline lookup yields CDR1 LGHNA and CDR2 YSLEER. The CDR3 spans 13 residues. V was pared by 0 bases and J by 10 bases, with 10 bases between. CDR3 nucleotide sequence: TGCGCCAGCAGCCAAGACAGGGGATCCCCCCAGCATTTT. This codes for CASSQDRGSPQHF.

The V gene is TRBV5-1, the J gene TRBJ2-1; 9 nucleotides line up with TRBD2. CDR1 SGHRS and CDR2 YFSETQ come from the germline V gene. V was pared by 3 bases and J by 6 bases, with 7 bases of the junction left unmatched. The CDR3 covers 15 residues. The CDR3 spells CASSSTSGVGNEQFF. DNA of the CDR3: TGCGCCAGCAGCTCGACTAGCGGAGTAGGCAATGAGCAGTTCTTC. The variable domain in full, with the rest retrieved from reference TRBV5-1 and TRBJ2-1, is KAGVTQTPRYLIKTRGQQVTLSCSPISGHRSVSWYQQTPGQGLQFLFEYFSETQRNKGNFPGRFSGRQFSNSRSEMNVSTLELGDSALYLCASSSTSGVGNEQFFGPGTRLTVL.

As regards this clone: The junction differs from germline at one of its ends, possibly a read error. The rearrangement links TRBV7-7 to TRBJ2-5; 7 nucleotides agree with TRBD1. The V gene's germline CDR1 is SSHAT and CDR2 FNYEAQ (reference sequence). The CDR3 extends over 14 amino acids. CDR3 region: CASSQGQSQETQYF. The CDR3, as DNA: TGTGCTAGCAGCCAGGGACAGTCCCAAGAGACCCAGTACTTC.

The J gene is TRBJ2-3, the V gene TRBV9, with 7 positions matching TRBD2. V lost 0 bases and J lost 5; bases outside the gene matches: 6. The CDR3 has 15 residues. CDR1 and CDR2 from the germline V gene are SGDLS and YYNGEE. In nucleotides, the CDR3 is TGTGCCAGCAGCGTAGTTCCGGGAGGAGGAGATACGCAGTATTTT. As protein: CASSVVPGGGDTQYF. Combining the CDR3 with reference TRBV9 and TRBJ2-3 gives the whole variable domain DSGVTQTPKHLITATGQRVTLRCSPRSGDLSVYWYQQSLDQGLQFLIQYYNGEERAKGNILERFSAQQFPDLHSELNLSSLELGDSALYFCASSVVPGGGDTQYFGPGTRLTVL.

This chain links TRBV2 with TRBJ1-6; a possible D gene is TRBD1 (6 bases). The CDR3 totals 12 residues. Germline-derived CDR1 and CDR2 are SNHLY and FYNNEI. V gave up 8 bases and J gave up 10 bases, with 12 bases separating them. CDR3 in amino acids: CASRTGSSPLHF. The CDR3 nucleotides read TGTGCCAGCCGAACAGGGAGCTCACCCCTCCACTTT.